The 11 T cell receptor beta chains below all came from one sample that was sequenced in a study of T cells after posttransplantation cyclophosphamide. Sequenced by immunoSEQ multiplex PCR; TCRdb stores in-frame clones only, minus some. The sample has around 50,000 clones; around 91% are singletons. The source material was PBMCs. The receptors here all came from a woman aged 50 to 60 in good health and a related stem cell transplant donor.

This clone was seen only a few times. The V gene is TRBV6-1, the J gene TRBJ2-2; 7 positions agree with TRBD1. Germline CDR1 reads MNHNS; CDR2 reads SASEGT. J was trimmed by 5 bases and V by 6 bases; bases with no gene match: 6. The CDR3 spans 14 residues. The CDR3: CASRLDRDTGELFF. CDR3 nucleotides: TGTGCCAGCAGACTCGACAGGGATACCGGGGAGCTGTTTTTT.

This chain connects TRBV5-3 to TRBJ2-3; 9 positions agree with TRBD2. TRBV5-3 is flagged as an ORF with uncertain function. V was pared by 5 bases and J by 0 bases, with 4 bases of the junction left unmatched. This CDR3 contains 15 residues. The CDR3 region is CARSRLAESTDTQYF. The CDR3 nucleotides read TGTGCCAGAAGTCGACTAGCGGAGAGCACAGATACGCAGTATTTT.

This rearrangement joins TRBV28 to TRBJ1-4; 8 positions match TRBD1. The V gene's germline CDR1 is MDHEN and CDR2 SYDVKM. Germline trimming cut 4 bases from V and 7 bases from J; bases unmatched to any gene: 8. The CDR3 runs to 15 residues. This CDR3 is CASSYRTGRAEKLFF. The DNA for the CDR3 is TGTGCCAGCAGTTACCGGACAGGGAGAGCTGAAAAACTGTTTTTT.

The V call is TRBV6-1, the J call TRBJ1-1, with TRBD1 as a possible D gene (6 bases). Germline V gene lookup returns CDR1 MNHNS and CDR2 SASEGT. Deletions cut 0 bases from V and 4 bases from J, with 12 bases between. CDR3 length: 15 residues. The CDR3 spells CASSEAYREGTEAFF. The CDR3, as DNA: TGTGCCAGCAGTGAAGCCTACAGGGAGGGCACTGAAGCTTTCTTT.

This chain uses TRBV15 with TRBJ1-4; D is unclear. CDR1 and CDR2 from the germline V gene are LNHNV and YYDKDF (reference sequence). V was shortened by 3 bases and J by 3 bases, with 11 bases between the two germline ends. This CDR3 has 15 amino acids. CDR3 protein: CATSRTTEPNEKLFF. The CDR3 nucleotides are TGTGCCACCAGCAGGACGACTGAACCTAATGAAAAACTGTTTTTT.

The chain links TRBV27 to TRBJ2-5; the D gene is possibly TRBD2 (5 bases). The CDR3 is made up of 13 amino acids. The germline V gene encodes CDR1 MNHEY and CDR2 SMNVEV (reference sequence). Trimming removed 6 bases at V and 5 bases at J, with 13 bases between. This CDR3 reads CASRLAAAETQYF. The CDR3 nucleotides read TGTGCCAGCAGGCTAGCAGCGGCGGAGACCCAGTACTTC.

This chain uses TRBV20-1 with TRBJ2-5; no definite D call. The J call may be incorrect, as the DNA end agrees better with TRBJ2-7. Germline V gives CDR1 DFQATT, CDR2 SNEGSKA (reference sequence). This CDR3 is 11 amino acids long. The CDR3: CSASAGFEQYF. The CDR3 DNA reads as TGCAGTGCTAGCGCCGGGTTCGAGCAGTACTTC.

V gene TRBV2 combines with J gene TRBJ2-7, with TRBD1 matching over 7 bases. V lost 6 bases and J lost 3; bases outside the gene matches: 14. This CDR3 has 16 residues. Germline CDR1 SNHLY, CDR2 FYNNEI. CDR3 in amino acids: CASSPGRDRAVYEQYF. DNA of the CDR3: TGTGCCAGCAGCCCCGGTAGGGACAGAGCCGTCTACGAGCAGTACTTC.

In this sample, this clone turned up once. This chain connects TRBV28 to TRBJ2-7, with 13 bases aligning to TRBD2. The germline CDR1 and CDR2 sequences are MDHEN and SYDVKM. CDR3 length: 15 residues. Trimming removed 6 bases from V and 4 bases from J; junction bases left unmatched: 6. CDR3 amino acids: CASRLTSGRSYEQYF. DNA of the CDR3: TGTGCCAGCAGACTGACTAGCGGGAGGAGTTACGAGCAGTACTTC.

This clone was picked up one time. The chain employs TRBV7-3 and TRBJ2-2, with TRBD2 matching 7 bases. Germline V gives CDR1 SGHTA, CDR2 FQGTGA. There are 16 residues in the CDR3. Losses at the gene ends were 5 bases for V and 1 base for J; bases not matched to a gene: 7. CDR3 bases: TGTGCCAGCAGCCTAGAGGCTAGCGGGAACACCGGGGAGCTGTTTTTT. It specifies CASSLEASGNTGELFF.

The J gene is TRBJ1-2, the V gene TRBV5-1, with 7 bases lining up with TRBD1. V was clipped by 4 bases and J by 4 bases; unmatched bases: 7. The germline CDR1 and CDR2 sequences are SGHRS and YFSETQ. The CDR3 extends over 14 amino acids. The CDR3 DNA sequence: TGCGCCAGCAGCCCGACAGGGACGAGCTATGGCTACACCTTC. This sequence encodes CASSPTGTSYGYTF.